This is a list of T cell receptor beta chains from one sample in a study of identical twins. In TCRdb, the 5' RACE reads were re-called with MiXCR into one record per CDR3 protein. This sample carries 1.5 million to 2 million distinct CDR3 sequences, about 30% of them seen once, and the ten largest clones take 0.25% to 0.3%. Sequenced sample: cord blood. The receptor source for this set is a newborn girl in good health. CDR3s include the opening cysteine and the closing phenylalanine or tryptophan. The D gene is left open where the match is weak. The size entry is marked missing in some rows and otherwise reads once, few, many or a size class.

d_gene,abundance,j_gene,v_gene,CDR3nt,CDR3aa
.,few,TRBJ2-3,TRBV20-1,TGCAGTGCTACCGGGACCCGCACAGATACGCAGTATTTT,CSATGTRTDTQYF
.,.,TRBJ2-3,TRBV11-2,TGTGCCAGCAGCTTAGGTCTACGTGGGGCCCCCAAGGTAGCGCAGTATTTT,CASSLGLRGAPKVAQYF
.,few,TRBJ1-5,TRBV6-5,TGTGCCAGCAGTTACGGGTCTCATAGCAATCAGCCCCAGCATTTT,CASSYGSHSNQPQHF
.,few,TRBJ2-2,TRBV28,TGTGCCAGCAGTATCCACCCTGGACAGTTGAACACCGGGGAGCTGTTTTTT,CASSIHPGQLNTGELFF
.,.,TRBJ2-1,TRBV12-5,TGTGCTAGTGGTTTTGGCTCAGAAGAGACCCAGTTCTTC,CASGFGSEETQFF
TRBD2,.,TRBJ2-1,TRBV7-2,TGTGCCAGCAGCTTAGCGCCTCCTAGCGGGTTCTCCTACAATGAGCAGTTCTTC,CASSLAPPSGFSYNEQFF
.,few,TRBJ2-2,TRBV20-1,TGCAGTGCCCAACCGGACCCCTACGCGAACACCGGGGAGCTGTTTTTT,CSAQPDPYANTGELFF
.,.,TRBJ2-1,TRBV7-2,TGTGCCAGCAGCCAACGGACTACCTCTCATGAGCAGTTCTTC,CASSQRTTSHEQFF
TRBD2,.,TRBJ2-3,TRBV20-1,TGCAGTGCTAGACAACTAGCGGGGCCCACAGGTACGCAGTATTTT,CSARQLAGPTGTQYF
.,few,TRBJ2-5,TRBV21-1,TGTGCCAGCAGAAAACCAGCTAGCGGGAGGGCTCGGGAGACCCAGTACTTC,CASRKPASGRARETQYF
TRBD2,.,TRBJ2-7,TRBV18,TGTGCCAGCTCACCCACCCAAGCGGGGGGATTCTCCTACGAGCAGTACTTC,CASSPTQAGGFSYEQYF
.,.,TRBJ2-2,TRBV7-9,TGTGCCAGCAGCTTAAGCTTCTCCGGGGAGCTGTTTTTT,CASSLSFSGELFF
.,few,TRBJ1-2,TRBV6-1,TGTGCCAGCAGTGAATACAGGGATGGGGGCTACACCTTC,CASSEYRDGGYTF
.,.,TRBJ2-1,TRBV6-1,TGTGCCAGCAGAGAGGGCCCGGGGTCGTACAATGAGCGGTTCTTC,CASREGPGSYNERFF
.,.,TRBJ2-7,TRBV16,TGTGCCAGCAGCCACCGGACAGCCCCCTACGAGCAGTACTTC,CASSHRTAPYEQYF
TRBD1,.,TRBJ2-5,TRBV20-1,TGCAGTGCTTGGGGGACAGGGATGGGGCAAGAGACCCAGTACTTC,CSAWGTGMGQETQYF
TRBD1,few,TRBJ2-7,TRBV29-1,TGCAGCGTTGTGCCCTATAGAGAGGGACAGGGTCCGAACGAGCAGTACTTC,CSVVPYREGQGPNEQYF
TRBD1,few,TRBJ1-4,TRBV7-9,TGTGCCAGCAGCCGGCACAGGGGTGTTGAAAAACTGTTTTTT,CASSRHRGVEKLFF
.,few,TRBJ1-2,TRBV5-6,TGTGCCAGCAGCTTGGGCGGGACCGATTATGGCTACACCTTC,CASSLGGTDYGYTF
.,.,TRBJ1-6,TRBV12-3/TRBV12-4,TGTGCCAGCAGGAATTATTCCTCACCCCTCCACTTT,CASRNYSSPLHF
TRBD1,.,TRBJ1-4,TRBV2,TGTGCCAGGAGATCGGGGACAGGCCCTATCCGGAAACTGTTTTTT,CARRSGTGPIRKLFF
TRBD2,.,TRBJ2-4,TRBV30,TGTGCCTGGAGTGTTCGGACTAGCCAGTACTTC,CAWSVRTSQYF
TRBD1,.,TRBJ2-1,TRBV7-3,TGTGCCAGCAGCTCGGGGACAGGGGGTACCTATGAGCAGTTCTTC,CASSSGTGGTYEQFF
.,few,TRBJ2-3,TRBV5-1,TGCGCCAGCAGCCCGGGGGGCAGGGCAGATACGCAGTATTTT,CASSPGGRADTQYF
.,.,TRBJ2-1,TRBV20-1,TGCGGTGCTAGCGACTCAGGAGAGCTCTACAATGAGCAGTTCTTC,CGASDSGELYNEQFF
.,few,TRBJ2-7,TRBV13,TGTGCCAGCAGCTTAGGGGCGGCGGGCCTCTCCTACGAGCAGTACTTC,CASSLGAAGLSYEQYF
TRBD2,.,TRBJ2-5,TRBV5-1,TGCGCCAGCAGCCGGGGGGAAGAGACCCAGAACTTC,CASSRGEETQNF
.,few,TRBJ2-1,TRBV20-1,TGCAGTGCTAGAAATTTCGGGAATGAGCAGTTCTTC,CSARNFGNEQFF
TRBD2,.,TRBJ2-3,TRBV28,TGTGCCAGCCTGGGGGGGGATACGCAGTATTTT,CASLGGDTQYF
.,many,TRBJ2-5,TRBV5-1,TGCGCCAGCAGCTTGATGGGTCAAGAGACCCAGTACTTC,CASSLMGQETQYF
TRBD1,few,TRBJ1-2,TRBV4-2,TGTGCCAGCAGCCAAGAAGACAGGGCGTTAGGCTACACCTTC,CASSQEDRALGYTF
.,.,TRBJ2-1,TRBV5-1,TGCGCCAGCAGCTTGGGGGACATTCCCTACGAGCAGTTCTTC,CASSLGDIPYEQFF
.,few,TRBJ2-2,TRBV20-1,TGCAGTGCTATTCACCCGAACACCGGGGAGCTGTTTTTT,CSAIHPNTGELFF
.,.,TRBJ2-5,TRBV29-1,TGCAGCGTTGAAGTGGTGAAGGGGGTAGAGACCCAGTACTTC,CSVEVVKGVETQYF
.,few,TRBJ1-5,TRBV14,TGTGCCAGCAGCCAATTCAGGGGTCCTACGGATAGCAATCAGCCCCAGCATTTT,CASSQFRGPTDSNQPQHF
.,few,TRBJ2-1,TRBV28,TGTGCCAGCAGTTTATTCCTCTACGGACTGAGGCCAGGGGATGAGCAGTTCTTC,CASSLFLYGLRPGDEQFF
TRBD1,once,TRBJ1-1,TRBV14,TGTGCCAGCAGCCAAGATTGGACAGGGCACACTGAAGCTTTCTTT,CASSQDWTGHTEAFF
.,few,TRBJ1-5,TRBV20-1,TGCAGTGCTAGACTTCAAGGTCAGCCCCAGCATTTT,CSARLQGQPQHF
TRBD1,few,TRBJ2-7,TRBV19,TGTGCCAGTAGTATTAAGACAGGGACCTACGAGCAGTACTTC,CASSIKTGTYEQYF